The rows below give T cell receptor beta chains drawn from one sample of a study of CD8 T cells in Susac syndrome. TCRdb used MiXCR to reprocess the immunoSEQ multiplex PCR reads, holding one entry per CDR3 protein. The table lists some 94,000 distinct CDR3 sequences, roughly 94% of them singletons. What was sequenced was CD4+ T cells from PBMCs. Receptors were obtained from a human donor with Susac syndrome. The conserved cysteine and the conserved F or W are not part of the CDR3 here.

>TRBV5-1
ASSLSRVGDTQY
>TRBV30
AWSVPGVDYGYT
>TRBV6-6
ASSWTGSQYEQY
>TRBV12-3/TRBV12-4
ASTRPGTGSPTDTQY
>TRBV18
ASSLASPTAFSGNTIY
>TRBV6-5
ASSSSKGHTEAF
>TRBV25-1
ASSERWVPYEQY
>TRBV30
AWSIGQINQPQH
>TRBV5-4
ASQRKSGANVLT
>TRBV11-2
ASSRLTDRLTQY
>TRBV30
AWRRGGSTYEQY
>TRBV2
ASSLYRGNTIY
>TRBV12-3/TRBV12-4
ASRAGTTDTQY
>TRBV30
AWSVQGNNGYT
>TRBV9
ASSVGVGTGDRYGYT
>TRBV5-1
ASSLGLRQNQETQY
>TRBV11-2
ASSLGQYNEQF